This T cell receptor (beta chain) was captured in a study of T cell clones after liver transplantation. Study information: TCRbeta sequencing after a pre-transplant mixed lymphocyte reaction identified graft-donor-reactive clones, later tracked in post-transplant blood.

V gave up 4 bases and J gave up 2 bases, with 13 bases separating them. The germline V gene has CDR1 KGHSH and CDR2 LQKENI. This CDR3 has 15 residues. Sorting of unstimulated PBMCs yielded separate CD3+CD4+ and CD3+CD8+ fractions. Data came from immunoSEQ multiplex PCR; TCRdb stores just in-frame clones and leaves some out. The sample contains 98,000 or so clones, 82% of which appear only once. Of note for this clone: The antigen is unknown.

Study observations and caveats: Graft donor-reactive T cells may have migrated into the graft rather than being deleted. Circulating graft-donor-reactive CD4 TCRbeta sequences fell significantly post-transplant in most of the 8 subjects.

This sequence originates from a human donor who received a liver transplant. This chain connects TRBV18 to TRBJ2-3, with D perhaps TRBD1 or TRBD2 (5 bases each). Sample: CD4+ T cells from blood, taken before liver transplant. The CDR3 loop reads CASSQASGATDTQYF. The CDR3 DNA is TGTGCCAGCTCACAAGCCTCCGGGGCCACAGATACGCAGTATTTT. Full variable domain (remainder filled in from reference TRBV18 and TRBJ2-3): NAGVMQNPRHLVRRRGQEARLRCSPMKGHSHVYWYRQLPEEGLKFMVYLQKENIIDESGMPKERFSAEFPKEGPSILRIQQVVRGDSAAYFCASSQASGATDTQYFGPGTRLTVL.